The source of this T cell receptor beta chain is a study of response to subunit inactivated influenza vaccine. One entry per CDR3 protein results from TCRdb running MiXCR on the RT-PCR reads. This sample has some 150,000 distinct CDR3 sequences, with about 12% found just once. V shed 0 bases and J shed 2 bases, with 11 bases lying between them. This CDR3 has 15 amino acids. CDR1 and CDR2 (germline): SEHNR, FQNEAQ (reference sequence). These sequences were also reported in another study, on T cells expressing NK-cell markers. As that study records: UMI-tagged 5'RACE template switching yielded the TCR beta cDNA.

The specimen comprised CD8+ T cells sorted from PBMCs, sampled 11 to 12 days after vaccination. This sequence originates from a man aged 50 to 60 who received an inactivated influenza vaccine. This rearrangement joins TRBV7-9 to TRBJ2-7, with a weak D call TRBD2 (5 bases). The CDR3 is CASSLAIGGTYEQYF. The CDR3 DNA follows: TGTGCCAGCAGCTTAGCTATCGGAGGTACCTACGAGCAGTACTTC.